This is a list of T cell receptor beta chains from one sample in a study of blood T cell repertoires in COVID-19. Measured with immunoSEQ multiplex PCR; TCRdb has only the in-frame clones, and not every one. Altogether 200,000 or so clones are present, approximately 90% being singletons, with the ten largest covering just over 2.5%. The sequencing sample was made of PBMCs or T cells enriched from blood (not recorded which). The source is a woman in her 30s who had recovered from COVID-19. The CDR3 runs from the conserved cysteine through the conserved F or W. A D gene is named only where the DNA matches it firmly. For some rows the clone size is stated as once, few or many, or as a class when expanded; others skip it.

TRBD2	.	TRBV6-1	TRBJ2-7	CASSESSGSRVEQYF	TGTGCCAGCAGTGAATCTAGCGGGAGTCGCGTCGAGCAGTACTTC
TRBD1	.	TRBV5-1	TRBJ1-1	CASSLGKVDRGGLARTEAFF	TGCGCCAGCAGCTTGGGCAAGGTGGACAGGGGGGGGCTTGCGAGAACTGAAGCTTTCTTT
.	once	TRBV6-5	TRBJ1-2	CASSPPTGRNYGYTF	TGTGCCAGCAGCCCCCCTACTGGCAGGAACTATGGCTACACCTTC
.	.	TRBV7-8	TRBJ2-3	CASSFQEGSTDTQYF	TGTGCCAGCAGCTTCCAGGAGGGTAGCACAGATACGCAGTATTTT
TRBD1	.	TRBV4-3	TRBJ1-2	CASSQEGDRGQIYGYTF	TGCGCCAGCAGCCAAGAAGGGGACAGGGGGCAAATCTATGGCTACACCTTC
TRBD1	once	TRBV19	TRBJ1-2	CASSMGQGVYGYTF	TGTGCCAGTAGTATGGGGCAGGGGGTCTATGGCTACACCTTC
.	.	TRBV27	TRBJ2-5	CASSSRRQFQETQYF	TGTGCCAGCAGTTCGCGACGACAATTCCAAGAGACCCAGTACTTC
.	.	TRBV7-6	TRBJ1-4	CASSSLGQGKEKLFF	TGTGCCAGCAGCTCATTAGGGCAGGGGAAGGAAAAACTGTTTTTT
TRBD1	.	TRBV27	TRBJ1-6	CASRDSYGTVNSPLHF	TGTGCCAGCAGGGACTCCTACGGGACAGTTAATTCACCCCTCCACTTT
TRBD1	.	TRBV7-6	TRBJ2-3	CASSSDRATGTDTQYF	TGTGCCAGCAGCTCAGACAGGGCCACCGGCACAGATACGCAGTATTTT
.	.	TRBV4-3	TRBJ1-5	CASSQDRGSLNQPQHF	TGCGCCAGCAGCCAAGATCGCGGTTCTCTCAATCAGCCCCAGCATTTT
.	.	TRBV4-1	TRBJ1-3	CASSQEWANGNTIYF	TGCGCCAGCAGCCAAGAGTGGGCTAATGGAAACACCATATATTTT
.	.	TRBV7-2	TRBJ2-7	CASSQSSQAYEQYF	TGTGCCAGCAGCCAGAGCTCGCAGGCCTACGAGCAGTACTTC
.	.	TRBV19	TRBJ2-2	CASNAVNTGELFF	TGTGCCAGTAATGCAGTGAACACCGGGGAGCTGTTTTTT
.	few	TRBV5-4	TRBJ2-2	CASSLDLGGRFGGELFF	TGTGCCAGCAGCTTGGATCTTGGGGGCCGCTTTGGCGGGGAGCTGTTTTTT
.	.	TRBV6-5	TRBJ1-1	CASSPPGRPEAFF	TGTGCCAGCAGTCCCCCGGGTAGGCCTGAAGCTTTCTTT
.	once	TRBV10-2	TRBJ1-3	CASHDRRIPGNTIYF	TGCGCCAGCCATGACAGGCGAATACCTGGAAACACCATATATTTT
.	.	TRBV13	TRBJ1-4	CASSLGGREKEKLFF	TGTGCCAGCAGCTTAGGCGGCAGGGAAAAGGAAAAACTGTTTTTT
.	.	TRBV2	TRBJ1-5	CASSEEQVGAGQPQHF	TGTGCCAGCAGTGAAGAGCAGGTGGGGGCAGGACAGCCCCAGCATTTT
.	.	TRBV4-2	TRBJ1-5	CASSQDSTGTFNQPQHF	TGTGCCAGCAGCCAAGATTCTACAGGGACGTTCAATCAGCCCCAGCATTTT
.	.	TRBV6-1	TRBJ1-5	CASSEAPGAGNQPQHF	TGTGCCAGCAGTGAAGCCCCAGGGGCGGGTAATCAGCCCCAGCATTTT
TRBD2	.	TRBV7-2	TRBJ2-3	CASSLAGLAGSTDTQYF	TGTGCCAGCAGCTTAGCGGGACTAGCGGGGAGTACAGATACGCAGTATTTT
.	.	TRBV6-1	TRBJ1-2	CASSEGGLYGYTF	TGTGCCAGCAGTGAAGGGGGACTCTATGGCTACACCTTC
.	.	TRBV6-2/TRBV6-3	TRBJ1-1	CASSYQITEAFF	TGTGCCAGCAGTTACCAGATCACTGAAGCTTTCTTT
TRBD2	.	TRBV4-3	TRBJ2-1	CASSQELAGGISSYNEQFF	TGCGCCAGCAGCCAAGAACTAGCGGGGGGGATTAGCTCCTACAATGAGCAGTTCTTC
.	.	TRBV21-1	TRBJ2-6	CASSRGRVGANVLTF	TGTGCCAGCAGTAGGGGGAGAGTTGGGGCCAACGTCCTGACTTTC
.	.	TRBV4-1	TRBJ1-5	CASSQPRQGNQPQHF	TGCGCCAGCAGCCAACCCCGACAGGGCAATCAGCCCCAGCATTTT
TRBD1	.	TRBV11-2	TRBJ2-7	CASSPPATGVYEQYF	TGTGCCAGCAGCCCGCCCGCGACAGGGGTCTACGAGCAGTACTTC
TRBD2	.	TRBV7-2	TRBJ2-1	CASSSAGGPGNEQFF	TGTGCCAGCAGCTCCGCGGGGGGGCCTGGCAATGAGCAGTTCTTC
.	.	TRBV7-2	TRBJ2-2	CASSLVPGGIIYTGELFF	TGTGCCAGCAGCTTAGTCCCGGGGGGCATTATATACACCGGGGAGCTGTTTTTT
.	.	TRBV13	TRBJ2-7	CASTRGAKYEQYF	TGTGCCAGCACCAGGGGGGCTAAGTACGAGCAGTACTTC
TRBD1	.	TRBV2	TRBJ1-5	CASHRGLNQPQHF	TGTGCCAGCCACAGGGGGCTTAATCAGCCCCAGCATTTT
.	.	TRBV5-1	TRBJ2-3	CASRAILSGHTDTQYF	TGCGCCAGCAGAGCCATTTTGAGCGGGCACACAGATACGCAGTATTTT
TRBD1	.	TRBV2	TRBJ1-2	CASSKTGGEANYGYTF	TGTGCCAGCAGTAAGACAGGGGGCGAAGCTAACTATGGCTACACCTTC
.	.	TRBV6-6	TRBJ1-1	CASTSTGNTEAFF	TGTGCCAGCACCTCGACAGGGAACACTGAAGCTTTCTTT
TRBD1	.	TRBV7-2	TRBJ1-1	CASSLDRGTEAFF	TGTGCCAGCAGCTTAGACAGGGGGACTGAAGCTTTCTTT
.	.	TRBV7-2	TRBJ1-2	CASSLGHQDYGYTF	TGTGCCAGCAGCCTCGGACACCAAGACTATGGCTACACCTTC
TRBD1	.	TRBV6-1	TRBJ2-7	CASSVIPDRGFYEQYF	TGTGCCAGCAGTGTTATTCCGGACAGGGGGTTCTACGAGCAGTACTTC
.	.	TRBV25-1	TRBJ1-2	CASSGHYGYTF	TGTGCCAGCAGTGGTCATTATGGCTACACCTTC
.	once	TRBV7-9	TRBJ1-4	CASSPSGRLEKLFF	TGTGCCAGCAGCCCGAGCGGGAGACTTGAAAAACTGTTTTTT
TRBD2	.	TRBV2	TRBJ2-1	CASRGTSGYNEQFF	TGTGCCAGCAGGGGGACTAGCGGGTACAATGAGCAGTTCTTC
TRBD1	.	TRBV7-8	TRBJ1-3	CASSPETGGPSNTIYF	TGTGCCAGCAGCCCCGAGACAGGGGGCCCAAGTAACACCATATATTTT
.	.	TRBV2	TRBJ1-2	CASSEDLQAYGYTF	TGTGCCAGCAGTGAAGATTTACAGGCCTATGGCTACACCTTC
.	.	TRBV2	TRBJ1-2	CASGDPGLRSTNYGYTF	TGTGCCAGCGGCGATCCGGGACTCCGGAGTACTAACTATGGCTACACCTTC
TRBD2	.	TRBV7-2	TRBJ2-5	CASSPGRPSGGGETQYF	TGTGCCAGCAGCCCAGGGCGGCCGAGCGGGGGAGGAGAGACCCAGTACTTC
.	few	TRBV11-1	TRBJ2-1	CASSLDYRDGDEQFF	TGTGCCAGCAGCTTAGATTACAGGGATGGCGATGAGCAGTTCTTC
.	.	TRBV10-1	TRBJ1-6	CASSETGPNSPLHF	TGCGCCAGCAGTGAAACGGGTCCTAATTCACCCCTCCACTTT